This TCR beta chain is from a study of T cells in Graves' hyperthyroidism and ophthalmopathy. Amplified TCR beta CDR3 regions derived from RNA transcripts. When the TCR CDR3 underwent first-round RT-PCR, the HTBI primer set was used. From the multiplex PCR reads, TCRdb called clonotypes with MiXCR, one entry per CDR3 protein. The sample includes a few hundred thousand distinct CDR3 sequences, 21% of them seen just once. No progression to ophthalmopathy during 18 months of follow-up defined stable disease. There are many counts of this clonotype. The antigen is undetermined. Findings and limits, study-wide: Ophthalmopathy stood apart from stable hyperthyroidism in a 13 V-J model.

The source material was blood. The TCR comes from a woman between 50 and 59 years old with Graves' hyperthyroidism.

CDR3 nucleotide sequence: TGTGCCACCCAGAACAGGGGAACCTACGATCAGCCCCAGCATTTT. Its translation: CATQNRGTYDQPQHF. The V call is TRBV6-1, the J call TRBJ1-5, with 7 bases aligning to TRBD1. The CDR3 spans 15 residues. V lost 10 bases to trimming and J lost 5 bases; unmatched junction nucleotides: 14. Looked up from germline, CDR1 is MNHNS and CDR2 is SASEGT.